This is a list of T cell receptor beta chains from one sample in a study of beta chain features in type 1 diabetes. TCRdb's table, derived via immunoSEQ multiplex PCR, lists solely in-frame clones and lacks some. The sample contains 300,000 to 400,000 clones, over 10% of which appear only once. The sequencing input was naive CD4+ T cells from blood. Receptors originate from a man younger than 30 in good health. Both conserved end residues are part of each CDR3. The D gene is left open where the match is weak. Size values are once, few and many counts, or a class for expanded clones, and some rows have none.

j_gene,v_gene,abundance,d_gene,CDR3aa,CDR3nt
TRBJ2-7,TRBV6-6,-,TRBD1,CASRPGTGNAYEQYF,TGTGCCAGCAGACCCGGGACAGGGAATGCCTACGAGCAGTACTTC
TRBJ2-5,TRBV4-1,few,TRBD1,CASSPRPGQDLQETQYF,TGCGCCAGCAGTCCGAGACCGGGACAGGACCTTCAAGAGACCCAGTACTTC
TRBJ1-5,TRBV6-5,-,-,CASTRGVGQPQHF,TGTGCCAGCACGCGGGGGGTTGGGCAGCCCCAGCATTTT
TRBJ2-5,TRBV7-3,few,-,CASSSRSQETQYF,TGTGCCAGCAGCTCCCGGAGCCAAGAGACCCAGTACTTC
TRBJ1-1,TRBV29-1,few,TRBD1,CSGGTANTEAFF,TGCAGCGGGGGGACAGCGAACACTGAAGCTTTCTTT
TRBJ2-1,TRBV7-9,-,-,CASSRLNYNEQFF,TGTGCCAGCAGCCGACTGAATTACAATGAGCAGTTCTTC
TRBJ1-5,TRBV9,-,-,CASSGGIGQPQHF,TGTGCCAGCAGTGGAGGGATAGGGCAGCCCCAGCATTTT
TRBJ2-1,TRBV28,-,TRBD2,CASRNGGALENEQFF,TGTGCCAGCAGGAACGGGGGGGCACTGGAAAATGAGCAGTTCTTC
TRBJ2-7,TRBV29-1,few,TRBD1,CSADRGYEQYF,TGCAGCGCTGACAGGGGCTACGAGCAGTACTTC
TRBJ2-3,TRBV18,few,TRBD2,CASSPERDLSTDTQYF,TGTGCCAGCTCACCGGAGCGGGATCTTAGCACAGATACGCAGTATTTT
TRBJ2-1,TRBV9,few,TRBD2,CASSETSGTMKQFF,TGTGCCAGCAGCGAGACTAGCGGTACAATGAAGCAGTTCTTC
TRBJ2-3,TRBV9,-,TRBD1,CASSVERTGSRDTQYF,TGTGCCAGCAGCGTAGAAAGGACAGGGTCTCGAGATACGCAGTATTTT
TRBJ2-1,TRBV5-6,-,TRBD1,CASSQGQDYYNEQFF,TGTGCCAGCAGCCAGGGACAGGACTACTACAATGAGCAGTTCTTC
TRBJ1-2,TRBV4-2,-,-,CASSQDLQGGNYGYTF,TGTGCCAGCAGCCAAGATCTGCAGGGTGGTAACTATGGCTACACCTTC
TRBJ2-5,TRBV6-6,-,-,CASILDREGSETQYF,TGTGCCAGCATTCTGGACAGGGAGGGTTCGGAGACCCAGTACTTC
TRBJ2-5,TRBV5-1,few,TRBD2,CASSALGTTRETQYF,TGCGCCAGCAGCGCTCTGGGGACTACCCGGGAGACCCAGTACTTC
TRBJ2-1,TRBV7-9,-,TRBD1,CASSLDITGGYNEQFF,TGTGCCAGCAGCTTAGACATCACAGGGGGATACAATGAGCAGTTCTTC
TRBJ1-1,TRBV18,-,TRBD1,CASWPGQGAPNTEAFF,TGTGCCAGCTGGCCGGGACAGGGGGCCCCGAACACTGAAGCTTTCTTT
TRBJ2-7,TRBV27,-,TRBD1,CASSSAGTGGYEQYF,TGTGCCAGCAGTTCAGCCGGGACAGGGGGCTACGAGCAGTACTTC
TRBJ2-3,TRBV30,-,TRBD2,CAWRGTSVTDTQYF,TGTGCCTGGAGGGGGACTAGCGTAACAGATACGCAGTATTTT
TRBJ1-2,TRBV2,few,-,CASSLVVHGYTF,TGTGCCAGCAGCCTAGTGGTCCATGGCTACACCTTC
TRBJ2-3,TRBV28,few,-,CASRPRGVKTDTQYF,TGTGCCAGCAGGCCCCGCGGGGTAAAGACAGATACGCAGTATTTT
TRBJ1-4,TRBV4-3,many,-,CASSQENRDNEKLFF,TGCGCCAGCAGCCAAGAAAATCGGGATAATGAAAAACTGTTTTTT
TRBJ1-1,TRBV7-2,-,-,CASSLAWGQEAFF,TGTGCCAGCAGCTTAGCGTGGGGGCAGGAAGCTTTCTTT
TRBJ2-3,TRBV4-2,few,TRBD2,CASSQGTSGRNTDTQYF,TGTGCCAGCAGCCAGGGGACTAGCGGGCGAAACACAGATACGCAGTATTTT
TRBJ2-7,TRBV28,few,-,CASSPTPGSSYEQYF,TGTGCCAGCAGTCCAACCCCCGGGAGCTCCTACGAGCAGTACTTC
TRBJ2-3,TRBV5-1,-,TRBD1,CASTTTGEDTQYF,TGCGCCAGCACAACGACAGGGGAAGATACGCAGTATTTT
TRBJ1-2,TRBV30,few,TRBD1,CAWSLGAGGDHGYTF,TGTGCCTGGAGCCTGGGTGCAGGGGGCGACCATGGCTACACCTTC
TRBJ2-5,TRBV25-1,few,TRBD2,CASSDLTSGRWTQYF,TGTGCCAGCAGTGATTTGACTAGCGGGAGATGGACCCAGTACTTC
TRBJ2-2,TRBV9,once,-,CASSPIGLNTGELFF,TGTGCCAGCAGTCCTATCGGACTAAACACCGGGGAGCTGTTTTTT
TRBJ1-5,TRBV9,-,-,CASSEQGDAYQPQHF,TGTGCCAGCAGCGAACAGGGAGATGCCTATCAGCCCCAGCATTTT
TRBJ2-3,TRBV5-1,few,-,CASSLVRAEFGDTQYF,TGCGCCAGCAGCTTGGTTCGAGCGGAATTCGGGGATACGCAGTATTTT
TRBJ2-7,TRBV28,few,-,CASSLRREQYF,TGTGCCAGCAGCTTACGGCGGGAGCAGTACTTC
TRBJ2-5,TRBV5-1,-,TRBD1,CASSLDRGRETQYF,TGCGCCAGCAGCTTAGACAGGGGGCGAGAGACCCAGTACTTC
TRBJ1-2,TRBV7-9,-,-,CASSSERQSLYGYTF,TGTGCCAGCAGCTCCGAGAGACAGTCCCTCTATGGCTACACCTTC
TRBJ2-7,TRBV7-2,few,TRBD1,CASRPGTGGYEQYF,TGTGCCAGCAGACCCGGGACAGGGGGCTACGAGCAGTACTTC
TRBJ2-3,TRBV4-3,few,-,CASSQGLGNPDTQYF,TGCGCCAGCAGCCAAGGGCTAGGTAACCCAGATACGCAGTATTTT
TRBJ1-2,TRBV15,-,-,CATSRATNYGYTF,TGTGCCACCAGCAGAGCTACTAACTATGGCTACACCTTC
TRBJ1-2,TRBV28,few,TRBD1,CASSSPGQGANGGYTF,TGTGCCAGCAGCTCGCCGGGACAGGGGGCGAATGGGGGCTACACCTTC
TRBJ2-7,TRBV29-1,few,-,CSVERLRGSSYEQYF,TGCAGCGTTGAACGACTGCGGGGAAGCTCCTACGAGCAGTACTTC
TRBJ2-1,TRBV29-1,-,-,CSVEDELSSYNEQFF,TGCAGCGTTGAAGATGAGCTGAGCTCCTACAATGAGCAGTTCTTC
TRBJ2-7,TRBV7-2,few,-,CASSLPGHSYEQYF,TGTGCCAGCAGCCTTCCGGGACACTCCTACGAGCAGTACTTC
TRBJ2-2,TRBV4-1,few,-,CASSSRGGTWDTGELFF,TGCGCCAGCAGCTCCCGGGGTGGGACATGGGACACCGGGGAGCTGTTTTTT
TRBJ2-3,TRBV27,few,-,CASRAPSTDTQYF,TGTGCCAGCAGGGCCCCTAGCACAGATACGCAGTATTTT
TRBJ2-1,TRBV4-2,few,-,CASSQGRVSKQFF,TGTGCCAGCAGCCAAGGTCGCGTTTCAAAGCAGTTCTTC
TRBJ1-6,TRBV4-1,few,-,CASSQLGARSPLHF,TGCGCCAGCAGCCAACTGGGGGCGCGTTCACCCCTCCACTTT
TRBJ1-5,TRBV30,-,-,CAWSKQGDQPQHF,TGTGCCTGGAGTAAACAGGGAGATCAGCCCCAGCATTTT
TRBJ2-5,TRBV7-9,few,-,CASSGRVGRQETQYF,TGTGCCAGCAGCGGCCGCGTGGGGCGCCAAGAGACCCAGTACTTC
TRBJ2-2,TRBV7-2,few,-,CASSSDRNTGELFF,TGTGCCAGCAGCTCCGACAGGAACACCGGGGAGCTGTTTTTT
TRBJ1-2,TRBV7-9,few,TRBD1,CASTPDWDSLNYGYTF,TGTGCCAGCACCCCAGACTGGGACAGCCTTAACTATGGCTACACCTTC